This T cell receptor (beta chain) was obtained from a study of control samples from healthy donors and cancer patients. Clones were read by immunoSEQ multiplex PCR, and TCRdb kept only the in-frame ones, dropping some. In the table there are about 98,000 clones, around three quarters of which are singletons. Germline loops: CDR1 MNHEY, CDR2 SVGEGT. V shed 5 bases, J shed 4 bases, and the junction held 8 bases outside the gene matches. The CDR3 sequence is 15 residues long. The sample was blood. V is TRBV6-2 or TRBV6-3 and J is TRBJ1-5, with 7 bases matching TRBD1. The sequence came from a woman between 25 and 40 years old in good health. The CDR3 protein is CASSPNLDRNQPQHF. The CDR3 coding sequence is TGTGCCAGCAGTCCGAATTTGGACAGGAATCAGCCCCAGCATTTT.